This T cell receptor (beta chain) was captured by sequencing in a study of T-cell memory formation after mild COVID-19. Background on the study: TCR clusters were largely donor specific. Findings and caveats of the study: There was no confirmation that second-wave clones peaking on day 37 were SARS-CoV-2 specific. For contracting clones, CD4+ ones sat mainly in CM and EM, CD8+ in EMRA. In pre-infection memory, a portion of responding clones appeared, which suggested that cross-reactive memory joined.

This clonotype has ten or more counts. As yet, its antigen is unknown. TCRdb analysed the 5' RACE reads with MiXCR anew, one entry per CDR3 protein. The sample has some 440,000 distinct CDR3 sequences, approximately 23% seen once. The CDR3 is made up of 17 amino acids. The specimen was PBMCs or a T cell subset sorted from them (not recorded which). The receptor comes from an adult woman who had mild COVID-19 (a few samples of this study predate the infection). Cell type and time point are not known. This rearrangement joins TRBV21-1 to TRBJ2-5; TRBD1 is the table's D call and was not checked against the DNA. TRBV21-1 is a pseudogene locus. The CDR3 protein is CASSVPQQGAEQETQYF. The CDR3 DNA reads TGTGCCAGCAGCGTCCCCCAGCAGGGGGCGGAACAAGAGACCCAGTACTTC.